One and the same sample provided the 8 T cell receptor beta chains below, sequenced in a study of T cells after yellow fever vaccination. In TCRdb, the 5' RACE reads were re-called with MiXCR into one record per CDR3 protein. Of 120,000 to 150,000 distinct CDR3 sequences in the sample, 7.7% are singletons; the top ten hold less than 0.85%. The input for sequencing was CD4+ T cells sorted from PBMCs, taken 5 days after the yellow fever booster vaccination. All receptors come from a man in his thirties or forties who received the YFV17D yellow fever vaccine.

This chain uses TRBV28 with TRBJ2-3; 11 bases are shared with TRBD2. The CDR3 is 15 amino acids. Germline CDR1 MDHEN, CDR2 SYDVKM. The V gene end was trimmed by 7 bases and the J gene end by 3 bases; junction bases not matched to a gene: 6. The CDR3 sequence: CASTRLAGRTDTQYF. CDR3 DNA sequence: TGTGCCAGCACAAGACTAGCGGGACGGACAGATACGCAGTATTTT.

In this sample, this clonotype turned up many times. This chain connects TRBV20-1 to TRBJ2-7; TRBD2 agrees at 10 bases. With V trimmed by 3 bases and J by 3 bases, 8 bases remained unmatched. The germline gives CDR1 DFQATT, CDR2 SNEGSKA (reference sequence). CDR3 length equals 15 residues. CDR3 nucleotides: TGCAGTGCTAGGCTCCCACTAGCGGGATTCTACGAGCAGTACTTC. This encodes CSARLPLAGFYEQYF.

This clonotype occurred many times. The J gene is TRBJ2-1, the V gene TRBV20-1; D uncertain. Trimming removed 3 bases from V and 13 bases from J, with 10 bases in between. Germline CDR1 is DFQATT and CDR2 is SNEGSKA (reference sequence). The CDR3 loop spans 10 amino acids. The CDR3 bases are TGCAGTGCTAGGGCCCCCATACAGTTCTTC. This sequence encodes CSARAPIQFF.

This clonotype was counted many times. This sequence joins TRBV6-6 and TRBJ2-5, with D uncertain. Per the germline V gene, CDR1 is MNHNY and CDR2 is SVGAGI (reference sequence). The germline V and J ends were trimmed by 2 bases and 5 bases, with 6 bases remaining between them. This CDR3 contains 12 residues. CDR3 sequence (DNA): TGTGCCAGCAGTTACCCCTATGAGACCCAGTACTTC. Protein sequence: CASSYPYETQYF.

This clonotype has just one count. A read error may be the cause here, since a much bigger clone is one base away. The chain is built from TRBV24-1 and TRBJ2-1, with no clear D. Germline assignment: CDR1 KGHDR and CDR2 SFDVKD. The CDR3 runs 13 residues. Written as DNA, the CDR3 is TGTGCCGCCAGTGATTTAGGGTTAAATGAGCAGTTCTTC. Its translation: CAASDLGLNEQFF.

This clonotype was seen many times. The genes are TRBV5-1 and TRBJ2-3; D call uncertain. Trimming stripped 4 bases from V and 3 bases from J, with 9 bases between. From germline, CDR1 is SGHRS and CDR2 YFSETQ. The CDR3 is 13 amino acids. The CDR3 bases are TGCGCCAGCAGCCTCACCCATACAGATACGCAGTATTTT. Its protein product is CASSLTHTDTQYF.

The V and J genes are TRBV5-4 and TRBJ2-2, with TRBD1 identical over 8 bases. J was trimmed by 3 bases and V by 10 bases; bases with no gene match: 8. This CDR3 region has 14 residues. Germline CDR1 SGHNT, CDR2 YYREEE (reference sequence). CDR3 DNA: TGTGCCGTGACGGACAGGGCCGACACCGGGGAGCTGTTTTTT. Its protein product is CAVTDRADTGELFF.

This clonotype was seen repeatedly, ten times or more. V gene TRBV3-1 combines with J gene TRBJ2-7; no firm D call. This CDR3 is 12 amino acids long. Germline V CDR1 and CDR2: LGHDT, YNNKEL (reference sequence). The V gene lost 0 bases and the J gene lost 4 bases, with 4 bases spanning the gap. CDR3 sequence reads: CASSQDTYEQYF. The CDR3 nucleotides are TGTGCCAGCAGCCAAGACACGTACGAGCAGTACTTC.